The present T cell receptor (beta chain) was sequenced within a study of post-analysis software for immune sequencing data. For the study at large: Included among the disease courses, which were recorded for the cohort, were relapsing-remitting, secondary progressive and progressive-relapsing multiple sclerosis.

Study results and limitations: Included in a set of about 5 TRBV segments more frequent in patients than controls were TRBV5-6, TRBV5-1 and TRBV20-1.

Only a few counts were recorded for this clonotype. Its target is unknown. Libraries were made from TCR beta cDNA, and they carried unique molecular identifiers. cDNA molecules numbering some 500,000 came from about 1 to 10 million T cells. TCRdb reanalysed the PCR reads using MiXCR and keeps one entry per CDR3 protein. The sample lists 430,000 or so distinct CDR3 sequences, 30% to 40% occurring once. The CDR3 spans 14 residues. CDR1 SGHRS and CDR2 YFSETQ come from the germline V gene. The receptor comes from a girl aged 2-9 years with multiple sclerosis. This chain uses TRBV5-1 with TRBJ2-5, with D tentatively TRBD1 (5 bases). The end of the DNA fits TRBJ2-7 better, so the J call may be wrong. Sequencing input: blood. The CDR3 DNA is TGCGCCAGCAGCTTGTCAGGGATAAGGTACGAGCAGTACTTC. Residues: CASSLSGIRYEQYF.